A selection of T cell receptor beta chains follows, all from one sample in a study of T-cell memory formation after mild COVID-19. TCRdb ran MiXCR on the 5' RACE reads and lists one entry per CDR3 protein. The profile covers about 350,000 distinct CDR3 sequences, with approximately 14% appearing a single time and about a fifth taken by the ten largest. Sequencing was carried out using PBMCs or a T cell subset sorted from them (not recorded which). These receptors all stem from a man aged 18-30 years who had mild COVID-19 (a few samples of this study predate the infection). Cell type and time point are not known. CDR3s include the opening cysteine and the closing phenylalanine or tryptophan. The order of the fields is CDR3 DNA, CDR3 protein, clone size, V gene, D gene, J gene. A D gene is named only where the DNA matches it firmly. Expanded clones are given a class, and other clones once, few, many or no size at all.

TGTGCCAGCAGCTTAATGTGGGGGGCCAATCAGCCCCAGCATTTT CASSLMWGANQPQHF few TRBV7-8 NA TRBJ1-5
TGTGCCAGAGCGGACGGTACAAATGAAAAACTGTTTTTT CARADGTNEKLFF many TRBV7-9 NA TRBJ1-4
TGTGCCAGCAGTTCCCTAAAGGGGATCAATTCACCCCTCCACTTT CASSSLKGINSPLHF few TRBV11-2 NA TRBJ1-6
TGTGCCAGTAGTATCTCCCACCCCTCCTATGGCTACACCTTC CASSISHPSYGYTF NA TRBV19 NA TRBJ1-2
TGCAGTGCTAACAGGCGGCAGACCCAGTACTTC CSANRRQTQYF NA TRBV20-1 NA TRBJ2-5
TGTGCCAGTAGTCCCCGGGGACGGGATGAGCAGTTCTTC CASSPRGRDEQFF NA TRBV19 NA TRBJ2-1
TGTGCCAGCAGTGGACTAGCGGGGGGCCGACAAGAGACCCAGTACTTC CASSGLAGGRQETQYF NA TRBV2 TRBD2 TRBJ2-5
TGCAGCGTTGAAGGGACAGGGTGGGACACCGGGGAGCTGTTTTTT CSVEGTGWDTGELFF NA TRBV29-1 TRBD1 TRBJ2-2
TGTGCCAGCAGCCTGACGGGCGGGGGGGCAGATACGCAGTATTTT CASSLTGGGADTQYF NA TRBV7-2 TRBD2 TRBJ2-3
TGCGCCAGCAGCCAAGGTTTCCGCTCTGGGGCCAACGTCCTGACTTTC CASSQGFRSGANVLTF many TRBV4-1 NA TRBJ2-6
TGTGCCAGCAGCCTCCGCTTAGGGCGGAATGCGGACACTGAAGCTTTCTTT CASSLRLGRNADTEAFF NA TRBV7-2 NA TRBJ1-1
TGCAGTGCCCTAGGACAGCACCCCACGCCCCAGCATTTT CSALGQHPTPQHF NA TRBV20-1 NA TRBJ1-5
TGCGCCAGCAGCTTGAATCGGGGGGCGAATGAGCAGTTCTTC CASSLNRGANEQFF few TRBV5-1 NA TRBJ2-1
TGCAGCGTTTTCGTCCAGGGAAACATTCAGTACTTC CSVFVQGNIQYF NA TRBV29-1 NA TRBJ2-4
TGTGCCAGCAGCCTCGGCAGGGGAATGGTAAACACCGGGGAGCTGTTTTTT CASSLGRGMVNTGELFF few TRBV11-1 NA TRBJ2-2
TGTGCCAGCACCCCTCGGGGTGAAGCTTTCTTT CASTPRGEAFF few TRBV12-3/TRBV12-4 NA TRBJ1-1
TGCAGTGCCGCCATGGACAGGTACAATGAGCAGTTCTTC CSAAMDRYNEQFF once TRBV20-1 TRBD1 TRBJ2-1
TGTGCCAGCAGCGGGACAGGGGGACAAGAGACCCAGTACTTC CASSGTGGQETQYF NA TRBV6-5 TRBD1 TRBJ2-5
TGTGCCAGTGTCGACAGAAGCTCCTACAATGAGCAGTTCTTC CASVDRSSYNEQFF few TRBV6-1 NA TRBJ2-1
TGTGCCAGCAGTTACACACTGGCCACAGATACGCAGTATTTT CASSYTLATDTQYF few TRBV6-5 NA TRBJ2-3
TGTGCCAGCAGCTTAATGAGGGAGCTGTTTTTT CASSLMRELFF NA TRBV7-6 NA TRBJ2-2
TGTGCCACCGGCCAGGGGGTGGACTATGGCTACACCTTC CATGQGVDYGYTF few TRBV15 TRBD1 TRBJ1-2
TGTGCCAGCAGTTTTCCGGGACTAGCGGTCCAAGGGAAGGAGACCCAGTACTTC CASSFPGLAVQGKETQYF few TRBV5-4 TRBD2 TRBJ2-5
TGTGCCAGCAGCTTGGCCTCTTACACTGAAGCTTTCTTT CASSLASYTEAFF NA TRBV7-3 NA TRBJ1-1
TGTGCCAGCAGTGGGGTGGGGCCCCCCTACGAGCAGTACTTC CASSGVGPPYEQYF NA TRBV2 NA TRBJ2-7
TGTGCCAGCAGCCCAGCTAGCGGGGTCGGTGAGACCCAGTACTTC CASSPASGVGETQYF few TRBV6-6 TRBD2 TRBJ2-5
TGTGCCAGCAGCTTAGTTTGGTCTAATGAAAAACTGTTTTTT CASSLVWSNEKLFF NA TRBV7-2 NA TRBJ1-4
TGTGCCAGCAGCTTAGCGTTTAGAGGGGGGCGTCCGCAACTGGATACGCAGTATTTT CASSLAFRGGRPQLDTQYF NA TRBV7-2 NA TRBJ2-3
TGTGCCAGCAGTCTCGGACAGGGTTCGGGTGAGCAGTTCTTC CASSLGQGSGEQFF few TRBV6-1 TRBD1 TRBJ2-1
TGTGCCAGCAGCTTAGCGGATGGAGGCTATGAAAAACTGTTTTTT CASSLADGGYEKLFF NA TRBV7-9 NA TRBJ1-4
TGCGCCAGCAGCCAAGACAAGGGGCTTGGCAGCCAGTACTACGAGACCCAGTACTTC CASSQDKGLGSQYYETQYF few TRBV4-1 NA TRBJ2-5
TGTGCCAGCAGACAGGGGAGGGAGCAGTACTTC CASRQGREQYF few TRBV4-2 NA TRBJ2-7
TGTGCCAGCAGCTTAGAGTCGGTTAATTCACCCCTCCACTTT CASSLESVNSPLHF many TRBV7-6 NA TRBJ1-6
TGCGCCAGCAGCCGCTTGGACAGGGGGACCTACAATGAGCAGTTCTTC CASSRLDRGTYNEQFF few TRBV4-1 TRBD1 TRBJ2-1
TGCGCCAGCAGCGAAGCCCGGGACTCGGGGACAGATACGCAGTATTTT CASSEARDSGTDTQYF NA TRBV5-1 NA TRBJ2-3
TGTGCCAGCAGTTACGCCCCCATGAGCTCCTACGAGCAGTACTTC CASSYAPMSSYEQYF few TRBV6-5 NA TRBJ2-7
TGTGCCAGCAGCTCGGGCGCCCGCGAGACCCAGTACTTC CASSSGARETQYF few TRBV12-3/TRBV12-4 NA TRBJ2-5
TGCGCCAGCAGCATGGATGACAGGTATGAGCAGTTCTTC CASSMDDRYEQFF few TRBV5-1 NA TRBJ2-1
TGCAGCGTTGAAGAGGGGCTCAGCACAGATACGCAGTATTTT CSVEEGLSTDTQYF few TRBV29-1 NA TRBJ2-3
TGTGCCAGCATCCTCCGGACAGGGGTTTCACCCCTCCACTTT CASILRTGVSPLHF NA TRBV28 TRBD1 TRBJ1-6
TGCAGTGCTAGAATCCAGGAAAGCTCTGGAAACACCATATATTTT CSARIQESSGNTIYF many TRBV20-1 NA TRBJ1-3
TGTGCCAGCGCCCCGGCTGTGTTGGCCGCTTACACAGATACGCAGTATTTT CASAPAVLAAYTDTQYF few TRBV5-8 NA TRBJ2-3
TGTGCCAGCGCGGACAGACCTAATTCACCCCTCCACTTT CASADRPNSPLHF NA TRBV12-3/TRBV12-4 NA TRBJ1-6
TGTGCCAGCAGCTTAGACCTTTTACAGGGCCTGGAGCAGTACTTC CASSLDLLQGLEQYF many TRBV11-2 NA TRBJ2-7
TGTGCCAGCAGTCTAACGGGACAGTACTCCTACGAGCAGTACTTC CASSLTGQYSYEQYF few TRBV6-2/TRBV6-3 TRBD1 TRBJ2-7
TGTGCCAGCAGCTTACAGACAGTCTCGAACACCGGGGAGCTGTTTTTT CASSLQTVSNTGELFF NA TRBV7-9 NA TRBJ2-2
TGTGCCAGTAGGGAGGGACTAACCTACAATGAGCAGTTCTTC CASREGLTYNEQFF NA TRBV19 TRBD2 TRBJ2-1
TGTGCCAGCAGCCCCCGGGACAGGGATTTCGGCTACACCTTC CASSPRDRDFGYTF NA TRBV3-1 TRBD1 TRBJ1-2
TGCAGTGCACCGACCCTTGACAGGGCCTATGGCTACACCTTC CSAPTLDRAYGYTF NA TRBV20-1 TRBD1 TRBJ1-2
TGTGCCAGCAGTGAGTCAGGGGCGTACAATGAGCAGTTCTTC CASSESGAYNEQFF few TRBV6-4 NA TRBJ2-1
TGTGCCAGCAAAAACACGAAACCCCGGACCTACGAGCAGTACTTC CASKNTKPRTYEQYF few TRBV27 NA TRBJ2-7
TGTGCCAGCAGTTTATCGTCAACTAACTATGGCTACACCTTC CASSLSSTNYGYTF NA TRBV27 NA TRBJ1-2